The clone carrying this T cell receptor beta chain appeared many times. This specimen comes from a study of regulatory T cells in long-lasting Graves disease. For TCR beta, libraries came from iRepertoire HTBI primers and Arm-PCR of CDR3 regions. A single record per CDR3 protein comes from TCRdb applying MiXCR to the multiplex PCR reads. The table shows roughly 450,000 distinct CDR3 sequences, with less than 25% occurring only once. Germline values: CDR1 MDHEN, CDR2 SYDVKM. This CDR3 region has 16 residues. V lost 4 bases and J lost 0; bases outside the gene matches: 9. Time point denoted: persistent/refractory GD, antithyroid drugs over 5 years with positive TRAb. RNA extracted from PBMCs served as the sequencing template. Graves' disease was diagnosed by American Thyroid Association guidelines. From an endocrinology department in Xi'an, China, came the patients.

The source material was peripheral blood mononuclear cells (PBMCs), sampled when the disease was refractory, from a patient treated with antithyroid drugs. The V gene is TRBV28, the J gene TRBJ2-7, with 7 bases lining up with TRBD1. The sequence was obtained from a female donor with Graves disease. The CDR3 nucleotides are TGTGCCAGCAGTTACCCGGACAGGAGAAGCTCCTACGAGCAGTACTTC. It encodes CASSYPDRRSSYEQYF.